Below are 31 T cell receptor beta chains sequenced from a single sample in a study of graft-versus-host responses after intestinal transplantation (dated by TCRdb to the early 2020s). Libraries were prepared through the immunoSEQ multiplex PCR assay. In TCRdb, the immuneACCESS table is reduced to in-frame sequences with V and J assigned. These tables do not hold every clone; where another copy was compared, an unresolved V gene accounts for under half, and the others remain unexplained. Across this sample there are about 97,000 clones, with around 90% seen only once. The ten largest make up roughly a sixth of the sample. The sample was PBMCs, taken 453 days after intestinal transplant. The receptor set was obtained from a human patient who received an intestinal transplant, so some T cells may come from the graft donor.

J is TRBJ2-2 and V is TRBV6-5; possibly TRBD1 or TRBD2 for D (5 bases each). V lost 2 bases and J 4 bases, leaving 11 bases between the germline ends. The CDR3 totals 15 residues. The V gene's germline CDR1 is MNHEY and CDR2 SVGAGI. CDR3 bases: TGTGCCAGCAGTTACGGGACCCCACCCACCGGGGAGCTGTTTTTT. Translation gives CASSYGTPPTGELFF.

This clone has just one count. J is TRBJ1-1 and V is TRBV6-6; D is uncertain. CDR1 is MNHNY and CDR2 is SVGAGI in the germline V gene (reference sequence). Deletions cut 6 bases from V and 1 base from J, with 9 bases between. This CDR3 spans 13 amino acids. CDR3 residues: CASRLQRNTEAFF. The CDR3 DNA follows: TGTGCCAGCAGATTACAGAGGAACACTGAAGCTTTCTTT.

The rearrangement links TRBV12-5 to TRBJ2-2; D is undetermined. V was clipped by 2 bases and J by 0 bases, with 22 bases between them. The length of the CDR3 is 20 residues. Germline loops: CDR1 LGHNT, CDR2 FRNRAP. CDR3 loop: CASGLPPTRTAHANTGELFF. The CDR3 DNA sequence: TGTGCTAGTGGTTTGCCACCTACGAGGACGGCGCACGCGAACACCGGGGAGCTGTTTTTT.

The chain links TRBV5-6 to TRBJ1-2, with TRBD1 matching over 7 bases. CDR3 length equals 15 residues. V shed 2 bases, J shed 5 bases, and the junction held 9 bases outside the gene matches. Germline values: CDR1 SGHDT, CDR2 YYEEEE. The CDR3 is CASSLGSRGKYGYTF. The CDR3, as DNA: TGTGCCAGCAGCTTAGGATCCAGGGGGAAGTATGGCTACACCTTC.

The J gene is TRBJ2-5, the V gene TRBV5-4, with D unclear. V lost 0 bases and J lost 2, with 5 bases in between. This CDR3 spans 13 amino acids. CDR1 SGHNT and CDR2 YYREEE come from the germline V gene (reference sequence). The CDR3 reads CASSLATQETQYF. The CDR3 DNA follows: TGTGCCAGCAGCTTGGCCACGCAAGAGACCCAGTACTTC.

The gene calls are TRBV7-8 and TRBJ2-2; D is unresolved. The CDR3 extends over 13 amino acids. V lost 6 bases, J lost 1 base, and 6 bases lay in between. Germline CDR1 and CDR2: SGHVS and FQNEAQ. This chain's CDR3 is CASRYRNTGELFF. CDR3 DNA: TGTGCCAGCAGGTACAGGAACACCGGGGAGCTGTTTTTT.

This clone was detected once. The chain employs TRBV5-1 and TRBJ1-2; no reliable D call. Trimming removed 4 bases from V and 3 bases from J, with 13 bases in between. CDR3 size: 14 residues. Germline CDR1 reads SGHRS; CDR2 reads YFSETQ. The CDR3 DNA reads as TGCGCCAGCAGCCCTGAAGCGTTACACTATGGCTACACCTTC. Protein: CASSPEALHYGYTF.

The chain joins TRBV6-5 to TRBJ1-1; a weak D match, TRBD1 (6 bases). Germline lookup yields CDR1 MNHEY and CDR2 SVGAGI. V was clipped by 6 bases and J by 1 base, with 15 bases between them. The CDR3 runs 15 residues. The CDR3 loop reads CASRDRQDPNTEAFF. The CDR3 DNA sequence: TGTGCCAGCAGGGACCGACAGGACCCGAACACTGAAGCTTTCTTT.

The V gene is TRBV5-6, the J gene TRBJ1-2, with TRBD1 matching 11 bases. This CDR3 region has 18 residues. Trimming at V came to 3 bases and at J to 0 bases, leaving 10 bases not matched to a gene. Germline CDR1 SGHDT, CDR2 YYEEEE. The CDR3 nucleotides are TGTGCCAGCAGCTCCCCCGGACAGGGGGCCCAAGCTAACTATGGCTACACCTTC. This translates into CASSSPGQGAQANYGYTF.

This chain connects TRBV19 to TRBJ2-1, with 7 nucleotides matching TRBD1. The V gene end was trimmed by 6 bases and the J gene end by 7 bases; junction bases not matched to a gene: 12. This CDR3 has 15 residues. The germline CDR1 and CDR2 sequences are LNHDA and SQIVND (reference sequence). The CDR3 DNA sequence: TGTGCCAGTAGCCCACAGGGGTCAAGTTGGAATGAGCAGTTCTTC. Residues: CASSPQGSSWNEQFF.

The chain has TRBV6-5 and TRBJ1-4, with TRBD1 as a possible D gene (5 bases). CDR3 length: 16 amino acids. Germline V gives CDR1 MNHEY, CDR2 SVGAGI. Trimming stripped 2 bases from V and 7 bases from J, with 17 bases between. CDR3 in amino acids: CASSYGVSGTVEKLFF. The CDR3, as DNA: TGTGCCAGCAGTTACGGAGTGAGCGGGACGGTTGAAAAACTGTTTTTT.

V usage is TRBV6-6 and J usage is TRBJ1-6; 11 bases align to TRBD1. V lost 2 bases to trimming and J lost 9 bases; unmatched junction nucleotides: 3. The germline gives CDR1 MNHNY, CDR2 SVGAGI (reference sequence). CDR3 length: 15 residues. The CDR3 loop reads CASSYVGQGASPLHF. The CDR3 nucleotides are TGTGCCAGCAGTTACGTCGGACAGGGGGCTTCACCCCTCCACTTT.

The chain recombines TRBV18 with TRBJ1-6; D not resolved. V lost 3 bases to trimming and J lost 7 bases, with 13 bases between them. Germline V gene sequence: CDR1 KGHSH, CDR2 LQKENI. This CDR3 has 15 amino acids. Written as DNA, the CDR3 is TGTGCCAGCTCACCCTCCGGACCCTCAAATTCACCCCTCCACTTT. Translating it yields CASSPSGPSNSPLHF.

In DNA, the CDR3 is TGTGCCAGCAGGGACATCTACGAGCAGTACTTC. This encodes CASRDIYEQYF. This chain uses TRBV2 with TRBJ2-7, with D perhaps TRBD1 (5 bases). Germline V gives CDR1 SNHLY, CDR2 FYNNEI. The CDR3 is 11 residues long. Trimming stripped 6 bases from V and 3 bases from J, with 6 bases between. Drawing the rest from reference TRBV2 and TRBJ2-7, the complete variable domain is EPEVTQTPSHQVTQMGQEVILRCVPISNHLYFYWYRQILGQKVEFLVSFYNNEISEKSEIFDDQFSVERPDGSNFTLKIRSTKLEDSAMYFCASRDIYEQYFGPGTRLTVT.

As concerns this clone: One end of the junction varies from germline; a read error may be responsible. The chain carries TRBV7-2 and TRBJ1-3; D not resolved. The CDR3 is 13 residues long. Germline V gene data show CDR1 as SGHTA and CDR2 as FQGNSA. CDR3 coding DNA: TGTGCCAGCAGCCAATACCTGGGAAACACCATGTATTTT. It translates to CASSQYLGNTMYF.

V usage is TRBV5-1 and J usage is TRBJ2-2; a possible D gene is TRBD1 (5 bases). This CDR3 has 15 residues. From germline, CDR1 is SGHRS and CDR2 YFSETQ. Trimming cost V 4 bases and J 0 bases, with 10 bases left between them. For the CDR3, the DNA is TGCGCCAGCAGCAGACAGACCGCGAACACCGGGGAGCTGTTTTTT. It translates to CASSRQTANTGELFF.

The chain links TRBV6-5 to TRBJ2-1; tentative D call: TRBD2 (5 bases). In germline, CDR1 is MNHEY, CDR2 SVGAGI. V lost 2 bases, J lost 4 bases, and 12 bases lay in between. The CDR3 runs to 15 residues. CDR3 region: CASSYEGRLYNEQFF. The DNA of the CDR3 is TGTGCCAGCAGTTACGAGGGAAGGCTTTACAATGAGCAGTTCTTC.

The chain employs TRBV6-6 and TRBJ1-1; weak D call: TRBD1 (5 bases). V was clipped by 0 bases and J by 3 bases, with 8 bases between them. Germline-derived CDR1 and CDR2 are MNHNY and SVGAGI (reference sequence). The CDR3 is 14 amino acids. The CDR3 protein is CASSYSPGHTEAFF. The CDR3, as DNA: TGTGCCAGCAGTTACTCTCCGGGGCACACTGAAGCTTTCTTT.

This sequence joins TRBV7-9 and TRBJ2-2; D unresolved. The germline CDR1 and CDR2 sequences are SEHNR and FQNEAQ (reference sequence). V gave up 0 bases and J gave up 12 bases, with 8 bases separating them. This CDR3 spans 12 amino acids. The CDR3 DNA sequence: TGTGCCAGCAGCTTAGCGCGCGGCCAGCTGTTTTTT. Protein sequence: CASSLARGQLFF.

This clone was counted a single time. The chain links TRBV29-1 to TRBJ2-2; 10 positions agree with TRBD1. The CDR3 length is 17 residues. Germline CDR1 and CDR2: SQVTM and ANQGSEA. The V and J ends lost 7 bases and 3 bases, in that order; junction bases with no gene match: 14. The chain's CDR3 is CSALKLPGQGYTGELFF. In DNA, the CDR3 is TGCAGCGCACTAAAATTGCCGGGACAGGGGTACACCGGGGAGCTGTTTTTT.

V and J are TRBV29-1 and TRBJ1-2, with a tentative D call TRBD1 (6 bases). The germline V and J ends were trimmed by 5 bases and 4 bases, with 11 bases remaining between them. This CDR3 comprises 12 residues. In germline, CDR1 is SQVTM, CDR2 ANQGSEA. The CDR3 DNA reads TGCAGCGTTCCCCGGGGGGCCTATGGCTACACCTTC. Translating gives CSVPRGAYGYTF.

The chain employs TRBV5-5 and TRBJ2-4, with TRBD1 matching over 9 bases. The CDR3 covers 16 residues. The junction had 5 bases not matched to a gene; V was cut back by 4 bases and J by 0 bases. Germline CDR1 reads SGHKS; CDR2 reads YYEKEE (reference sequence). CDR3 amino acids: CASSRQGGGAKNIQYF. The CDR3 DNA sequence: TGTGCCAGCAGCCGACAGGGGGGAGGAGCCAAAAACATTCAGTACTTC.

The chain links TRBV10-3 to TRBJ2-1, with 10 bases matching TRBD2. J lost 7 bases, V lost 3 bases, and 12 bases had no gene match. This CDR3 has 17 residues. Germline CDR1 is ENHRY and CDR2 is SYGVKD. The chain's CDR3 is CAISEVGAGGPSNEQFF. The CDR3 nucleotides are TGTGCCATCAGTGAAGTCGGAGCGGGGGGGCCCTCGAATGAGCAGTTCTTC.

V usage is TRBV19 and J usage is TRBJ1-1; D ambiguous. CDR1 is LNHDA, CDR2 SQIVND, per germline (reference sequence). This CDR3 has 13 amino acids. Deletions cut 3 bases from V and 4 bases from J, with 9 bases between. In nucleotides, the CDR3 is TGTGCCAGTAGTATCGGCGGAGGCACTGAAGCTTTCTTT. This translates into CASSIGGGTEAFF.

The CDR3 region has the DNA TGTGCCAGCAGCGTATCAGCGGGGGGCGTGGATACGCAGTATTTT. Translating it yields CASSVSAGGVDTQYF. The rearrangement links TRBV9 to TRBJ2-3; 9 nucleotides match TRBD2. The CDR3 extends over 15 amino acids. The germline V gene encodes CDR1 SGDLS and CDR2 YYNGEE. V lost 1 base, J lost 6 bases, and 6 bases stayed unmatched.

The chain carries TRBV5-6 and TRBJ2-3; perhaps D is TRBD1 or TRBD2 (5 bases each). Trimming cost V 2 bases and J 4 bases, with 11 bases left between them. The germline V gene has CDR1 SGHDT and CDR2 YYEEEE. This CDR3 is 14 amino acids long. CDR3 DNA sequence: TGTGCCAGCAGCTTTGGGATGGGGGCAGATACGCAGTATTTT. Protein product: CASSFGMGADTQYF.

The chain links TRBV11-2 to TRBJ2-5; D is unclear. Germline CDR1 SGHAT, CDR2 FQNNGV. The CDR3 covers 14 residues. Trimming took off 5 bases at V and 5 bases at J, with 15 bases between the two ends. The CDR3 DNA follows: TGTGCCAGCAGCCCCGGAAGCATTGGGGAGACCCAGTACTTC. Translating gives CASSPGSIGETQYF.

This clone was observed a single time. One end of the junction fails to match germline, which may point to a read error. Other DNA sequences from this sample encode an identical CDR3 as well. The chain uses TRBV9 and TRBJ2-5, with D perhaps TRBD2 (6 bases). CDR3 length: 15 residues. Germline V gene sequence: CDR1 SGDLS, CDR2 YYNGEE. The CDR3 is CASSESTDPRETQYF. CDR3 DNA sequence: TGTGCCAGCAGCGAGAGCACGGACCCCCGGGAGACTCAGTACTTC.

The V and J genes are TRBV27 and TRBJ2-7, with 7 bases identical to TRBD1. The CDR3 is 14 residues long. V was pared by 0 bases and J by 9 bases, with 8 bases of the junction left unmatched. Germline V gene lookup returns CDR1 MNHEY and CDR2 SMNVEV (reference sequence). The CDR3 loop reads CASSLSGNDRAQYF. The CDR3 region has the DNA TGTGCCAGCAGTTTATCGGGAAACGACAGGGCGCAGTACTTC.

The genes are TRBV7-8 and TRBJ1-1; D not resolved. CDR3 length: 13 residues. V dropped 5 bases and J dropped 2 bases, with 9 bases sitting between them. Germline V gives CDR1 SGHVS, CDR2 FQNEAQ. CDR3 in amino acids: CASSPTLNTEAFF. In nucleotides, the CDR3 is TGTGCCAGCAGCCCCACTCTAAACACTGAAGCTTTCTTT.

This chain joins TRBV7-9 and TRBJ2-2; a weak D match, TRBD2 (5 bases). CDR1 is SEHNR and CDR2 is FQNEAQ in the germline V gene (reference sequence). Trimming left V 5 bases short and J 2 bases short, with 9 bases between. There are 14 residues in the CDR3. This chain's CDR3 is CASSPGSNTGELFF. DNA for the CDR3: TGTGCCAGCAGCCCGGGATCCAACACCGGGGAGCTGTTTTTT.